Listed here is a single TCR beta chain. The CDR3 length is 16 residues. Trimming cost V 1 base and J 3 bases, with 14 bases left between them. Germline lookup yields CDR1 SGHRS and CDR2 YFSETQ. Only in-frame clones appear in the TCRdb table, and some are missing; sequencing was by immunoSEQ multiplex PCR. The table lists some 240,000 clones, about 65% of them singletons. In the CD4+ fraction, cells were divided into CD45RA+ naive and CD45RA-negative memory subsets. The data belong to a study of shared clonotypes between healthy human individuals. The chain employs TRBV5-1 and TRBJ1-5; D is uncertain. This TCR was sampled from a man aged 30 to 45 in good health. The sequencing sample was made of memory CD4+ T cells sorted from blood. Subset reported: CD45RA-negative fraction. CDR3 sequence reads: CASSLWADPTNQPQHF. For the CDR3, the DNA is TGCGCCAGCAGCTTGTGGGCGGACCCAACCAATCAGCCCCAGCATTTT.